This T cell receptor beta chain came from a study of post-analysis software for immune sequencing data. The overall study: As for disease course, relapsing-remitting, secondary progressive and progressive-relapsing multiple sclerosis were all included.

The CDR3 totals 12 residues. V gave up 7 bases and J gave up 10 bases, with 11 bases separating them. Germline-derived CDR1 and CDR2 are MDHEN and SYDVKM. Included in the TCR beta cDNA libraries were unique molecular identifiers. Between about 0.85 and 10 million T cells gave rise to 500,000 to 600,000 cDNA molecules. In TCRdb, the PCR reads were re-called with MiXCR into one record per CDR3 protein. Here the sample spans about 500,000 distinct CDR3 sequences, roughly 45% being singletons. This clonotype has more than one count but fewer than ten. Its antigen is still unknown. Notes on the study in general: Strong co-clustering by F measure was seen for same-batch samples. Elevated frequency relative to controls characterized roughly 5 TRBV segments in patients, TRBV5-6, TRBV5-1 and TRBV20-1 among them. The study found significantly lower normalized Chao1 diversity in multiple sclerosis patients than in controls.

Source material: blood. The receptor comes from a girl between 5 and 17 years old with multiple sclerosis. This chain links TRBV28 with TRBJ1-6, with D uncertain. CDR3 region: CASTRTVSPLHF. The CDR3 DNA reads TGTGCCAGCACGCGAACGGTGTCACCCCTCCACTTT.